One sample yielded the 27 T cell receptor beta chains listed below, sequenced in a study of vaccination and CD4 T cells after COVID-19. CD4+ T cells that had been cultured provided DNA sequenced with the Oncomine TCR Beta short-read assay. TCRdb fed the PCR reads into MiXCR, producing one record per CDR3 protein. The table has 15,000 to 20,000 distinct CDR3 sequences, 70% to 75% seen once. The treatment is: roughly ten-day PBMC culture with coronavirus spike peptide pools or control peptides (ViraFEST assay). Their recognized antigens are unknown. The specimen sequenced was CD4+ T cells from blood, cultured in vitro. These receptors all come from a human donor who had recovered from COVID-19.

The CDR3 DNA reads as TGTGCCAGCAGTCCCGACAGACCGACCCAGCCCCAGCATTTT. It yields the protein CASSPDRPTQPQHF. This chain uses TRBV6-2 or TRBV6-3 with TRBJ1-5, with D possibly being TRBD1 (5 bases). Germline CDR1 and CDR2: MNHEY and SVGEGT. V was shortened by 5 bases and J by 7 bases, with 15 bases between the two germline ends. The CDR3 sequence is 14 residues long.

About this clonotype: An end of the junction differs from the germline gene, which may be a read error. This chain uses TRBV6-2 or TRBV6-3 with TRBJ1-5; 9 bases are shared with TRBD1. This CDR3 has 13 residues. Germline CDR1 MNHEY, CDR2 SVGEGT. For the CDR3, the DNA is TGTGCCAAGGGGACAGGGTACAATCAGTCCCAGCATTTT. Protein: CAKGTGYNQSQHF.

The chain couples TRBV11-3 to TRBJ2-7; no clear D. Germline V gene data show CDR1 as SGHNT and CDR2 as YENEEA. Trimming took 1 base from V and 0 from J, leaving 7 bases between them. The CDR3 length is 14 residues. CDR3 loop: CASSLGAISYEQYF. As DNA, the CDR3 is TGTGCCAGCAGCTTAGGGGCCATCTCCTACGAGCAGTACTTC.

This clonotype occurred a few times. The chain employs TRBV20-1 and TRBJ1-5; TRBD1 aligns across 7 bases. The CDR3 sequence is 14 residues long. The V gene's germline CDR1 is DFQATT and CDR2 SNEGSKA (reference sequence). V shed 5 bases, J shed 2 bases, and the junction held 6 bases outside the gene matches. CDR3 protein: CSAARQGGNQPQHF. DNA for the CDR3: TGCAGTGCTGCACGACAGGGCGGCAATCAGCCCCAGCATTTT.

This chain uses TRBV7-2 with TRBJ2-1; 9 nucleotides match TRBD2. TRBJ2-7 explains the end of the DNA better; the J call may be wrong. The V gene's germline CDR1 is SGHTA and CDR2 FQGNSA. The CDR3 spans 15 residues. The CDR3 loop reads CASSLVISGGGEQYF. The CDR3 DNA reads TGTGCCAGCAGCTTAGTTATTAGCGGGGGCGGAGAGCAGTACTTC.

This sequence joins TRBV20-1 and TRBJ2-5; tentative D call: TRBD1 (6 bases). Germline CDR1 is DFQATT and CDR2 is SNEGSKA (reference sequence). V gave up 5 bases and J gave up 4 bases, with 11 bases separating them. This CDR3 has 12 amino acids. The CDR3 here is CSAAGVSETQYF. The DNA of the CDR3 is TGCAGTGCTGCAGGGGTTTCAGAGACCCAGTACTTC.

The sample holds a few counts of this clonotype. The chain uses TRBV20-1 and TRBJ1-1; TRBD1 aligns across 7 bases. After removal of 6 bases from V and 4 bases from J, the junction contained 17 bases not matched to a gene. The CDR3 spans 16 residues. Germline V gene sequence: CDR1 DFQATT, CDR2 SNEGSKA (reference sequence). This CDR3 reads CSAIDNIGGVGTEAFF. The DNA for the CDR3 is TGCAGTGCCATAGACAACATAGGGGGCGTTGGCACTGAAGCTTTCTTT.

The CDR3 bases are TGTGCCAGCAGCCTGGGGACACTGAACACTGAAGCTTTCTTT. Protein product: CASSLGTLNTEAFF. This rearrangement joins TRBV11-2 to TRBJ1-1; a weak D match, TRBD1 (6 bases). The CDR3 has 14 amino acids. V was trimmed by 5 bases and J by 0 bases, leaving 10 bases between them. CDR1 and CDR2 from the germline V gene are SGHAT and FQNNGV.

V is TRBV20-1 and J is TRBJ2-1; TRBD2 matches at 16 bases. Germline V gene lookup returns CDR1 DFQATT and CDR2 SNEGSKA (reference sequence). The CDR3 is 19 residues long. Trimming cost V 6 bases and J 3 bases; bases outside gene matches: 14. The CDR3 nucleotides are TGCAGTGCCACCGGGACTAGCGGGAGGGCCCTATTACTCTACAATGAGCAGTTCTTC. Protein sequence: CSATGTSGRALLLYNEQFF.

The chain combines TRBV20-1 with TRBJ2-7, with TRBD2 as a possible D gene (5 bases). Germline assignment: CDR1 DFQATT and CDR2 SNEGSKA (reference sequence). The CDR3 is made up of 14 amino acids. Trimming cost V 3 bases and J 6 bases, with 18 bases left between them. CDR3 DNA: TGCAGTGCTAGCGTACCGGGGAAAGACGGCGAGCAGTACTTC. This translates into CSASVPGKDGEQYF.

This chain joins TRBV24-1 and TRBJ1-4; 9 positions match TRBD1. Germline lookup yields CDR1 KGHDR and CDR2 SFDVKD. The CDR3 runs to 15 residues. Trimming removed 5 bases from V and 5 bases from J; junction bases left unmatched: 5. CDR3 protein: CATSGPGTGNEKLFF. The DNA for the CDR3 is TGTGCCACCAGTGGCCCCGGGACAGGGAATGAAAAACTGTTTTTT.

This clonotype was recorded only once. This chain's CDR3 is CASSTSGRDRNFWGYTF. DNA of the CDR3: TGTGCCAGTAGTACAAGTGGCCGGGACAGAAACTTTTGGGGCTACACCTTC. The chain uses TRBV19 and TRBJ1-2, with 7 bases fitting TRBD1. Germline CDR1 LNHDA, CDR2 SQIVND (reference sequence). The CDR3 extends over 17 amino acids. The ends lost 4 bases at V and 8 bases at J; junction bases unmatched: 19.

The chain joins TRBV28 to TRBJ2-1; 8 bases line up with TRBD2. The length of the CDR3 is 16 residues. The V gene end was trimmed by 6 bases and the J gene end by 4 bases; junction bases not matched to a gene: 11. CDR1 and CDR2 (germline): MDHEN, SYDVKM. CDR3 loop: CASSLYSGGGYNEQFF. As DNA, the CDR3 is TGTGCCAGCAGCTTGTACAGCGGGGGTGGATACAATGAGCAGTTCTTC.

This chain joins TRBV7-2 and TRBJ2-5; D is unclear. V lost 2 bases, J lost 1 base, and 11 bases lay in between. In germline, CDR1 is SGHTA, CDR2 FQGNSA. There are 15 residues in the CDR3. The DNA of the CDR3 is TGTGCCAGCAGCTTAACCCCCTCAGGCCAAGAGACCCAGTACTTC. Protein product: CASSLTPSGQETQYF.

The chain employs TRBV6-1 and TRBJ2-5; TRBD2 agrees at 10 bases. CDR3 size: 15 residues. After removal of 10 bases from V and 4 bases from J, the junction contained 12 bases not matched to a gene. Looked up from germline, CDR1 is MNHNS and CDR2 is SASEGT. This CDR3 is CATARSGGAGETQYF. The CDR3 DNA reads as TGTGCCACGGCGAGGAGCGGGGGGGCGGGAGAGACCCAGTACTTC.

This clonotype occurred a few times. The chain uses TRBV20-1 and TRBJ2-1; D is perhaps TRBD1 (6 bases). The V gene's germline CDR1 is DFQATT and CDR2 SNEGSKA (reference sequence). CDR3 length: 14 residues. The V and J ends lost 0 bases and 8 bases respectively, with 14 bases between them. DNA for the CDR3: TGCAGTGCTAGAGATAGTCAGGGGTTTGATGAGCAGTTCTTC. Encoded protein: CSARDSQGFDEQFF.

The chain recombines TRBV2 with TRBJ2-2, with D possibly matching TRBD2 (5 bases). CDR1 and CDR2 (germline): SNHLY, FYNNEI. This CDR3 has 11 residues. V lost 6 bases and J lost 8, with 7 bases in between. In DNA, the CDR3 is TGTGCCAGCAGGGAGGCTGGGGAGCTGTTTTTT. Amino acids: CASREAGELFF.

This clonotype has just a few counts. The rearrangement joins TRBV6-2 or TRBV6-3 to TRBJ2-5, with a weak D call TRBD2 (6 bases). With 6 bases removed from V and 0 bases from J, the gap between germline ends came to 14 bases. The CDR3 spans 15 residues. Germline-derived CDR1 and CDR2 are MNHEY and SVGEGT. The CDR3, as DNA: TGTGCCAGCAGAAGCCTTAGCGGTTACCAAGAGACCCAGTACTTC. Encoded protein: CASRSLSGYQETQYF.

The chain employs TRBV30 and TRBJ2-7, with TRBD2 matching over 8 bases. The junction had 9 bases not matched to a gene; V was cut back by 3 bases and J by 2 bases. From germline, CDR1 is GTSNPN and CDR2 SVGIG (reference sequence). The CDR3 totals 15 residues. The CDR3 bases are TGTGCCTGGAGCGATCAGGGACTAGTTCCCTACGAGCAGTACTTC. It yields the protein CAWSDQGLVPYEQYF.

This clonotype was found a few times. The chain links TRBV10-1 to TRBJ1-1; TRBD1 matches 8 bases. This CDR3 has 14 amino acids. Germline CDR1 WNHNN, CDR2 SYGVQD (reference sequence). Unmatched junction bases numbered 11, after V lost 4 bases and J lost 10 bases. CDR3 DNA sequence: TGCGCCAGCAGTGGAGACCCCCTGGGACAGGCAGCTTTCTTT. It codes for CASSGDPLGQAAFF.

The V and J genes are TRBV24-1 and TRBJ2-5; no clear D. The CDR3 is made up of 13 amino acids. The ends were cut back, 7 bases at V and 1 base at J, with 9 bases in the middle. CDR1 KGHDR and CDR2 SFDVKD come from the germline V gene. The CDR3 sequence: CATSQRFQETQYF. The CDR3 region has the DNA TGTGCCACCAGCCAGCGTTTCCAAGAGACCCAGTACTTC.

The chain joins TRBV10-2 to TRBJ1-1; 7 positions agree with TRBD1. Germline V gene data show CDR1 as WSHSY and CDR2 as SAAADI. V lost 3 bases, J lost 1 base, and 5 bases stayed unmatched. There are 15 residues in the CDR3. CDR3 region: CASSEGGGRNTEAFF. CDR3 DNA: TGCGCCAGCAGTGAAGGGGGCGGGAGGAACACTGAAGCTTTCTTT.

The rearrangement uses TRBV7-2 and TRBJ1-2, with TRBD1 identical over 7 bases. J lost 4 bases, V lost 5 bases, and 13 bases had no gene match. The CDR3 length is 16 residues. Germline CDR1 and CDR2: SGHTA and FQGNSA. The CDR3 bases are TGTGCCAGCAGCCCAGGGGGGGAGGGCGTAAGCTATGGCTACACCTTC. Amino acids: CASSPGGEGVSYGYTF.

This clonotype was counted only a few times. The gene calls are TRBV7-6 and TRBJ1-6; no clear D gene. Trimming removed 5 bases at V and 8 bases at J, with 16 bases between. The germline CDR1 and CDR2 sequences are SGHVS and FNYEAQ. The CDR3 loop spans 15 amino acids. CDR3 nucleotides: TGTGCCAGCAGCCTCGGGTTACCTGGGGATTCACCCCTCCACTTT. It specifies CASSLGLPGDSPLHF.

This clonotype was seen more than once but under ten times. The V call is TRBV24-1, the J call TRBJ2-5; unclear D gene. Germline V gives CDR1 KGHDR, CDR2 SFDVKD. V was shortened by 1 base and J by 4 bases, with 9 bases between the two germline ends. This CDR3 region has 14 residues. CDR3 bases: TGTGCCACCAGTGATTTCCCGGCCCCAGAGACCCAGTACTTC. Translation gives CATSDFPAPETQYF.

The V gene is TRBV20-1, the J gene TRBJ1-1, with 8 bases that match TRBD1. Trimming at V came to 5 bases and at J to 4 bases, leaving 3 bases not matched to a gene. The CDR3 has 12 amino acids. The V gene's germline CDR1 is DFQATT and CDR2 SNEGSKA (reference sequence). Here the CDR3 reads CSAPDRGTEAFF. The CDR3 nucleotides read TGCAGTGCTCCCGACAGGGGCACTGAAGCTTTCTTT.

This rearrangement joins TRBV6-2 or TRBV6-3 to TRBJ2-7; D is ambiguous. Trimming stripped 3 bases from V and 2 bases from J, with 14 bases between. Germline-derived CDR1 and CDR2 are MNHEY and SVGEGT. CDR3 size: 15 residues. The CDR3 region has the DNA TGTGCCAGCAGTTATAGACACCTATCCGCCTACGAGCAGTACTTC. This encodes CASSYRHLSAYEQYF.